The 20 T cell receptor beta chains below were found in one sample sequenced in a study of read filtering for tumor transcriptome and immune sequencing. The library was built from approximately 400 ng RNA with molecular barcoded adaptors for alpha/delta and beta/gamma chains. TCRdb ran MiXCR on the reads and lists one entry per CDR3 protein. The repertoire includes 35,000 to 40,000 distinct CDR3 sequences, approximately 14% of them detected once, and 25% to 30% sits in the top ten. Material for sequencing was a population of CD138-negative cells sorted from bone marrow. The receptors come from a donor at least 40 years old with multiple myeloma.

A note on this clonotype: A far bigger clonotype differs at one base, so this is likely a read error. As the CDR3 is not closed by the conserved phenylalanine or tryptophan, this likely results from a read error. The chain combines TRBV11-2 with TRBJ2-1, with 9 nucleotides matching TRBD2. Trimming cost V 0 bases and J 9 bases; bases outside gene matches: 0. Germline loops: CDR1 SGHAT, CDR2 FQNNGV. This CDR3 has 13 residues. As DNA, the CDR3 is TGTGCCAGCAGCTTAGAAGCGGGAGGTGAGCAGTTCTCC. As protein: CASSLEAGGEQFS.

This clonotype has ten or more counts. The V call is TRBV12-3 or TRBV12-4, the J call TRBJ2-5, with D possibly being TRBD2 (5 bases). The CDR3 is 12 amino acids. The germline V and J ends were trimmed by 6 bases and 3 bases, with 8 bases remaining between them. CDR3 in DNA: TGTGCCAGCAGAGTCGGGGAAGAGACCCAGTACTTC. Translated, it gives CASRVGEETQYF.

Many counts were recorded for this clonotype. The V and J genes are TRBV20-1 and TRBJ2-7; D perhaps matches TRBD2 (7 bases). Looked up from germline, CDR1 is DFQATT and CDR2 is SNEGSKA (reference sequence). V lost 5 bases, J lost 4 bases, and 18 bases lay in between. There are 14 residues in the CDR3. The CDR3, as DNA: TGCAGTGCTCCCGTGGGGGGGGCGGGATACGAGCAGTACTTC. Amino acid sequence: CSAPVGGAGYEQYF.

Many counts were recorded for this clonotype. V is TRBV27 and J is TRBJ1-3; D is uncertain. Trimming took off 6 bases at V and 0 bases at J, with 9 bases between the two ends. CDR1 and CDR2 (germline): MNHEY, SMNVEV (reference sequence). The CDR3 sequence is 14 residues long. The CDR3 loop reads CASRQGTSGNTIYF. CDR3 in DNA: TGTGCCAGCAGACAAGGAACCTCTGGAAACACCATATATTTT.

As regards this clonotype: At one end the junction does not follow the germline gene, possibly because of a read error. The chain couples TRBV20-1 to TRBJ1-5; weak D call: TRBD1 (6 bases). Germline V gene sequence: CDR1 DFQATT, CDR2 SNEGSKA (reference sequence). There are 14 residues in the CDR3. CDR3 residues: CSARGGLTNQPQHF. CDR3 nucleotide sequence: TGCAGTGCCAGAGGGGGACTGACAAATCAGCCCCAGCATTTT.

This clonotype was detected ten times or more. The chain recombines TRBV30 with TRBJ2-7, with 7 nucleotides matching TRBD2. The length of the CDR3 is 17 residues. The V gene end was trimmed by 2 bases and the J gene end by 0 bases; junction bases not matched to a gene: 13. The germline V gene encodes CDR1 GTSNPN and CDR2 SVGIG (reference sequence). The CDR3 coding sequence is TGTGCCTGGAGTCTGCCGCCCAGCGGGACCCTCTCCTACGAGCAGTACTTC. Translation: CAWSLPPSGTLSYEQYF.

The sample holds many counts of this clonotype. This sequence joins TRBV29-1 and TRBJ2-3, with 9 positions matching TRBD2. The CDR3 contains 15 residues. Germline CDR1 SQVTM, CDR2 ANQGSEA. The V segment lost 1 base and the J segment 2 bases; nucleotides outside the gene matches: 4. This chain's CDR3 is CSVEGTSEFTDTQYF. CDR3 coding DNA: TGCAGCGTTGAAGGGACTAGCGAGTTCACAGATACGCAGTATTTT.

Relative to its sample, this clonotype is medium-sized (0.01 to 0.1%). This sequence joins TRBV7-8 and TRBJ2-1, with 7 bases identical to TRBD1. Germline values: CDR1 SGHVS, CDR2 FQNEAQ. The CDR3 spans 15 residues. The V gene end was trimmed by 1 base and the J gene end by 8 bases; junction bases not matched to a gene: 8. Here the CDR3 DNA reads TGTGCCAGCAGCTTAGGACAGGGTCTTATCGATGAGCAGTTCTTC. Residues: CASSLGQGLIDEQFF.

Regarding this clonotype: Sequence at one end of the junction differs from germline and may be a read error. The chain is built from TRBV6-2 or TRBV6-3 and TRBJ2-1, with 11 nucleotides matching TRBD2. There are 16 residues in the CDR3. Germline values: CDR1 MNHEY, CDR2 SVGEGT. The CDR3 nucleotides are TGTGCCGGCAGCCACCCGACTAGCGGGGAGGTCGGCGAGCAGTTCTTC. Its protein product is CAGSHPTSGEVGEQFF.

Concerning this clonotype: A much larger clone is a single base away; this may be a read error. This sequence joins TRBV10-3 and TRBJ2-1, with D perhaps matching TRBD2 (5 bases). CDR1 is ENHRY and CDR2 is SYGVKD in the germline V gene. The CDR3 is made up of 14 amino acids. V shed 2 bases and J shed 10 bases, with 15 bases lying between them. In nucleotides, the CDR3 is TGTGCCATCAGTGAGGGGCTAGTGGGAGTCGAGCAGTTCTTC. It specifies CAISEGLVGVEQFF.

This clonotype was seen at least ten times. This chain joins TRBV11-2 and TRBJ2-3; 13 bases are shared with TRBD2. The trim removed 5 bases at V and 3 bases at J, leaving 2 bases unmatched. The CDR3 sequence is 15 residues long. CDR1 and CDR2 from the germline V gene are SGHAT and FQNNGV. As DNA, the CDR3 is TGTGCCAGCAGCCTACTAGCGGGAGGGACAGATACGCAGTATTTT. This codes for CASSLLAGGTDTQYF. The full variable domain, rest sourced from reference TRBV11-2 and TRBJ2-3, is EAGVAQSPRYKIIEKRQSVAFWCNPISGHATLYWYQQILGQGPKLLIQFQNNGVVDDSQLPKDRFSAERLKGVDSTLKIQPAKLEDSAVYLCASSLLAGGTDTQYFGPGTRLTVL.

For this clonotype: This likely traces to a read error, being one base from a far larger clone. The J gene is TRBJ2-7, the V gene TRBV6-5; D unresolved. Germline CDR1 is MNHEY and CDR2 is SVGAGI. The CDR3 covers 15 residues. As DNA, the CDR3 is TGTGCCAGCAGTGATTTCGCCGGCAGCTCCTACGAGCAGTGCTTC. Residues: CASSDFAGSSYEQCF.

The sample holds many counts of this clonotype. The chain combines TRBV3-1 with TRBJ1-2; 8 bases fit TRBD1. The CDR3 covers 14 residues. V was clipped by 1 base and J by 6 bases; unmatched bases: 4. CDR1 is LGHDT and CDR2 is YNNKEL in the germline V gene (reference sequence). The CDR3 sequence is CASSQAGQGHGYTF. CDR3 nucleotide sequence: TGTGCCAGCAGCCAAGCCGGACAGGGCCATGGCTACACCTTC.

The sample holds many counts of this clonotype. This CDR3 reads CASSLESNQPQHF. DNA for the CDR3: TGTGCCAGCAGCTTAGAGAGCAATCAGCCCCAGCATTTT. The V and J genes are TRBV7-2 and TRBJ1-5; D ambiguous. CDR1 SGHTA and CDR2 FQGNSA come from the germline V gene. The ends were cut back, 1 base at V and 1 base at J, with 2 bases in the middle. CDR3 length equals 13 residues.

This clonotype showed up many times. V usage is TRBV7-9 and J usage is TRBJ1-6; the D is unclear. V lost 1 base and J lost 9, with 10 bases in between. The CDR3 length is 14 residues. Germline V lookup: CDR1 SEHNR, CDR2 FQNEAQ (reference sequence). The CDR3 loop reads CASSLDPESSPLHF. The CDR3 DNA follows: TGTGCCAGCAGCTTAGATCCAGAGAGTTCACCCCTCCACTTT. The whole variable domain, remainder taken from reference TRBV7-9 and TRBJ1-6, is DTGVSQNPRHKITKRGQNVTFRCDPISEHNRLYWYRQTLGQGPEFLTYFQNEAQLEKSRLLSDRFSAERPKGSFSTLEIQRTEQGDSAMYLCASSLDPESSPLHFGNGTRLTVT.

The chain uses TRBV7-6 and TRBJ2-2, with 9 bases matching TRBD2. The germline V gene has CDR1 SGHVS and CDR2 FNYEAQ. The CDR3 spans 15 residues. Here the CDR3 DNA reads TGTGCTCACGGGACTAGCCTAATTAAACCCGGGGAGCTGTTTTTT. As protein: CAHGTSLIKPGELFF.

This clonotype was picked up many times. CDR3 sequence (DNA): TGTGCCAGCAGCCAAGATCGAACACCCAATCAGCCCCAGCATTTT. Translation: CASSQDRTPNQPQHF. This chain connects TRBV3-1 to TRBJ1-5, with D uncertain. Trimming removed 0 bases from V and 3 bases from J, with 9 bases in between. This CDR3 spans 15 amino acids. Germline V gene sequence: CDR1 LGHDT, CDR2 YNNKEL (reference sequence). The whole variable domain, remainder taken from reference TRBV3-1 and TRBJ1-5, is DTAVSQTPKYLVTQMGNDKSIKCEQNLGHDTMYWYKQDSKKFLKIMFSYNNKELIINETVPNRFSPKSPDKAHLNLHINSLELGDSAVYFCASSQDRTPNQPQHFGDGTRLSIL.

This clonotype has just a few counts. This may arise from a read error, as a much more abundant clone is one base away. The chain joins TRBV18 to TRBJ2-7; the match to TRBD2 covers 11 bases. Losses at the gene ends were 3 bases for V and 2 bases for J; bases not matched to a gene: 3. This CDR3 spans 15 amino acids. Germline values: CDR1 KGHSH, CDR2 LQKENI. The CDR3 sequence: CASSPLGLAAYEQYF. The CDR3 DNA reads TGTGCCAGCTCACCGCTGGGACTAGCGGCCTACGAGCAGTACTTC. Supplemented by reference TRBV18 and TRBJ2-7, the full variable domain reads NAGVMQNPRHLVRRRGQEARLRCSPMKGHSHVYWYRQLPEEGLKFMVYLQKENIIDESGMPKERFSAEFPKEGPSILRIQQVVRGDSAAYFCASSPLGLAAYEQYFGPGTRLTVT.

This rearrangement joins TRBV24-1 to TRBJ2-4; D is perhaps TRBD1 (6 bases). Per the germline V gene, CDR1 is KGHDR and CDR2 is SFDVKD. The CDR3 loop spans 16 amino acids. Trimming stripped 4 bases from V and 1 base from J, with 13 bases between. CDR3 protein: CATSELGALAKNIQYF. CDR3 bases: TGTGCCACCAGTGAACTGGGGGCGCTGGCCAAAAACATTCAGTACTTC.

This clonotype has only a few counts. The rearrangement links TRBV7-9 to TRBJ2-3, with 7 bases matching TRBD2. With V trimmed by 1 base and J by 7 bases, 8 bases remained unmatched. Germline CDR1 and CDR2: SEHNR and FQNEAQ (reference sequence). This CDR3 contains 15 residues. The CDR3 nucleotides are TGTGCCAGCAGCTTAGGTACCGGGAGGAGGCATACGCAGTATTTT. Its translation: CASSLGTGRRHTQYF.